This T cell receptor (beta chain) is drawn from a study of CD8 T cells in Susac syndrome. Random hexamers were used to reverse transcribe 0.5 to 1 ug of RNA. The CDR3 of TCR beta was amplified by immunoSEQ multiplex PCR across 54 Vbeta and 13 Jbeta. TCRdb re-called the immunoSEQ multiplex PCR reads through MiXCR, storing one row per CDR3 protein. The sample includes more than 100,000 distinct CDR3 sequences, around 75% seen only once; the top ten take roughly 0.5%. CD8+ and CD4+ blood T cells underwent TCR beta sequencing. Both CD4+ and CD8+ T cells were negatively isolated, and TEMRA cells underwent FACS enrichment. V was clipped by 6 bases and J by 7 bases; unmatched bases: 14. Germline values: CDR1 ENHRY, CDR2 SYGVKD. The CDR3 consists of 16 residues.

This TCR derives from a human donor with multiple sclerosis. The J gene is TRBJ2-1, the V gene TRBV10-3; 8 nucleotides line up with TRBD2. Sequenced material: CD8+ T cells from PBMCs. The CDR3: CAISDFDSGKVNEQFF. CDR3 DNA: TGTGCCATCAGCGACTTCGATAGCGGGAAGGTGAATGAGCAGTTCTTC.